This entry lists 23 T cell receptor beta chains sequenced from one sample in a study of cytomegalovirus exposure and HLA in healthy donors. Amplification used 60 Vbeta primers and 13 Jbeta primers. Clones were read by immunoSEQ multiplex PCR, and TCRdb kept only the in-frame ones, dropping some. The sample yields 95,000 to 150,000 clones, about 78% seen once. The material sequenced was PBMCs. The receptors were gathered from a woman aged 40-49 years in good health and CMV-seropositive.

The gene calls are TRBV13 and TRBJ2-5; 9 nucleotides match TRBD1. The germline gives CDR1 PRHDT, CDR2 FYEKMQ (reference sequence). Unmatched junction bases numbered 9, after V lost 5 bases and J lost 2 bases. The length of the CDR3 is 16 residues. The CDR3 region has the DNA TGTGCCAGCAGCCTCACCGGGACAGGGTCACAAGAGACCCAGTACTTC. This sequence encodes CASSLTGTGSQETQYF.

The CDR3 sequence: CASTRTGGGGKTEAFF. Here the CDR3 DNA reads TGTGCCAGCACCCGGACAGGGGGCGGGGGGAAGACTGAAGCTTTCTTT. V gene TRBV7-8 combines with J gene TRBJ1-1; 11 positions match TRBD1. This CDR3 spans 16 amino acids. V lost 7 bases and J lost 5; bases outside the gene matches: 12. CDR1 SGHVS and CDR2 FQNEAQ come from the germline V gene.

CDR3 DNA sequence: TGCGCCAGCAGCCAAGAACCAGGGGGTTGGAATTCACCCCTCCACTTT. Encoded protein: CASSQEPGGWNSPLHF. This rearrangement joins TRBV4-3 to TRBJ1-6; 7 bases agree with TRBD1. The CDR3 runs to 16 residues. Germline CDR1 is LGHNA and CDR2 is YSLEER. V shed 0 bases and J 7 bases; nucleotides not matched to a gene: 6.

The chain carries TRBV5-4 and TRBJ1-1; 7 positions agree with TRBD1. The junction had 11 bases not matched to a gene; V was cut back by 6 bases and J by 9 bases. The germline CDR1 and CDR2 sequences are SGHNT and YYREEE (reference sequence). This CDR3 is 13 amino acids long. CDR3 sequence reads: CASIDRDSHQAFF. The CDR3 DNA follows: TGTGCCAGCATCGACCGGGACAGCCATCAAGCTTTCTTT.

This chain links TRBV7-6 with TRBJ2-1; D perhaps matches TRBD2 (5 bases). This CDR3 region has 16 residues. Trimming took off 1 base at V and 2 bases at J, with 12 bases between the two ends. Germline values: CDR1 SGHVS, CDR2 FNYEAQ. The DNA for the CDR3 is TGTGCCAGCAGCTTAGACCTAGCCCCTCCCTACAATGAGCAGTTCTTC. Translated, it gives CASSLDLAPPYNEQFF.

This chain connects TRBV4-2 to TRBJ2-1; D gene ambiguous. This CDR3 has 13 residues. V gave up 1 base and J gave up 8 bases, with 9 bases separating them. Germline V lookup: CDR1 LGHNA, CDR2 YNFKEQ. CDR3 nucleotides: TGTGCCAGCAGCCAAGGGTCCAGCGATGAGCAGTTCTTC. Translation: CASSQGSSDEQFF.

V and J are TRBV7-8 and TRBJ2-7, with D perhaps TRBD2 (5 bases). The CDR3 sequence is 13 residues long. Germline values: CDR1 SGHVS, CDR2 FQNEAQ. Between the trimmed V and J ends, which lost 2 bases and 6 bases, there was a span of 11 bases. Here the CDR3 reads CASSLRRSAEQYF. The CDR3 DNA sequence: TGTGCCAGCAGCTTAAGGAGGTCAGCCGAGCAGTACTTC. The full variable domain, with the rest looked up from reference TRBV7-8 and TRBJ2-7, is GAGVSQSPRYKVAKRGQDVALRCDPISGHVSLFWYQQALGQGPEFLTYFQNEAQLDKSGLPSDRFFAERPEGSVSTLKIQRTQQEDSAVYLCASSLRRSAEQYFGPGTRLTVT.

The gene calls are TRBV21-1 and TRBJ1-2; the D segment call TRBD1 is taken from the table without a DNA check. TRBV21-1 is noted as a pseudogene. The CDR3 contains 17 residues. The CDR3 sequence is CASSRKNWDRSHYGYTF. CDR3 nucleotides: TGTGCCAGCAGCAGAAAAAATTGGGACAGGTCCCACTATGGCTACACCTTC.

J is TRBJ1-1 and V is TRBV5-1; D is undetermined. The CDR3 length is 14 residues. CDR1 is SGHRS and CDR2 is YFSETQ in the germline V gene. The ends were cut back, 2 bases at V and 6 bases at J, with 14 bases in the middle. The CDR3 reads CASSFREGLAEAFF. The CDR3 coding sequence is TGCGCCAGCAGCTTCCGGGAGGGCTTAGCTGAAGCTTTCTTT.

V usage is TRBV19 and J usage is TRBJ1-6, with 8 positions matching TRBD1. This CDR3 spans 14 amino acids. CDR1 is LNHDA and CDR2 is SQIVND in the germline V gene (reference sequence). Unmatched junction bases numbered 2, after V lost 4 bases and J lost 6 bases. The CDR3 sequence is CASSTTGGNSPLHF. CDR3 nucleotides: TGTGCCAGTAGTACCACAGGGGGTAATTCACCCCTCCACTTT.

The gene calls are TRBV7-2 and TRBJ2-5; 14 nucleotides line up with TRBD2. Per the germline V gene, CDR1 is SGHTA and CDR2 is FQGNSA. Losses at the gene ends were 5 bases for V and 5 bases for J; bases not matched to a gene: 13. The CDR3 contains 18 residues. CDR3 residues: CASSIPRGTSGGRETQYF. The CDR3 DNA reads TGTGCCAGCAGCATACCCAGAGGGACTAGCGGGGGCCGGGAGACCCAGTACTTC.

The CDR3 sequence: CASSLGGTGMIYEQYF. CDR3 DNA sequence: TGCGCCAGCAGCCTGGGAGGGACAGGGATGATCTACGAGCAGTACTTC. V and J are TRBV5-1 and TRBJ2-7; 9 positions agree with TRBD1. Losses at the gene ends were 4 bases for V and 3 bases for J; bases not matched to a gene: 11. CDR3 length: 16 residues. The germline gives CDR1 SGHRS, CDR2 YFSETQ.

This chain connects TRBV15 to TRBJ1-4; 8 positions agree with TRBD1. The trim removed 2 bases at V and 6 bases at J, leaving 2 bases unmatched. Germline assignment: CDR1 LNHNV and CDR2 YYDKDF (reference sequence). CDR3 length equals 14 residues. The CDR3 DNA follows: TGTGCCACCAGCAGATCACAGGGGGATGAAAAACTGTTTTTT. Protein sequence: CATSRSQGDEKLFF.

This clone appeared a single time. The chain links TRBV5-4 to TRBJ2-5; 7 nucleotides agree with TRBD2. The CDR3 spans 14 residues. J was trimmed by 3 bases and V by 3 bases; bases with no gene match: 5. Germline-derived CDR1 and CDR2 are SGHNT and YYREEE (reference sequence). The DNA for the CDR3 is TGTGCCAGCAGCTGGGAGGGAGGTAAAGAGACCCAGTACTTC. It specifies CASSWEGGKETQYF.

This chain uses TRBV2 with TRBJ2-5, with 8 bases matching TRBD1. CDR1 SNHLY and CDR2 FYNNEI come from the germline V gene. Losses at the gene ends were 5 bases for V and 5 bases for J; bases not matched to a gene: 10. The CDR3 runs to 15 residues. The CDR3 bases are TGTGCCAGCAGTACCCGACAGGGGCGGGTTGAGACCCAGTACTTC. Translation: CASSTRQGRVETQYF.

The chain carries TRBV13 and TRBJ2-6, with 11 positions matching TRBD2. V shed 5 bases, J shed 0 bases, and the junction held 6 bases outside the gene matches. The CDR3 is made up of 18 amino acids. Germline assignment: CDR1 PRHDT and CDR2 FYEKMQ (reference sequence). The chain's CDR3 is CASSDSSGGNSGANVLTF. The DNA for the CDR3 is TGTGCCAGCAGCGATTCTAGCGGGGGGAACTCTGGGGCCAACGTCCTGACTTTC.

This chain joins TRBV2 and TRBJ1-4; D gene uncertain. Germline CDR1 SNHLY, CDR2 FYNNEI. The CDR3 totals 13 residues. Trimming left V 6 bases short and J 6 bases short, with 11 bases between. The CDR3 DNA follows: TGTGCCAGCAGACCAGAGGGAGATGAAAAACTGTTTTTT. Protein sequence: CASRPEGDEKLFF.

V and J are TRBV2 and TRBJ1-1; no reliable D call. The CDR3 sequence is 14 residues long. Germline loops: CDR1 SNHLY, CDR2 FYNNEI. V was trimmed by 7 bases and J by 12 bases, leaving 24 bases between them. In DNA form, the CDR3 reads TGTGCCAGCACCCAAGACACCGGGTCCCGAGGGACTTTCTTT. Amino acids: CASTQDTGSRGTFF.

The genes are TRBV11-2 and TRBJ1-2; D is possibly TRBD1 (6 bases). The CDR3 sequence is 16 residues long. V lost 5 bases to trimming and J lost 6 bases, with 22 bases between them. Germline CDR1 is SGHAT and CDR2 is FQNNGV. In nucleotides, the CDR3 is TGTGCCAGCAGCCAAAGCACAGGGTTCGCTGGTAATGGCTACACCTTC. Protein product: CASSQSTGFAGNGYTF.

The chain combines TRBV5-4 with TRBJ1-1; D perhaps matches TRBD1 (6 bases). V dropped 3 bases and J dropped 1 base, with 10 bases sitting between them. The CDR3 has 14 residues. Germline V gene data show CDR1 as SGHNT and CDR2 as YYREEE (reference sequence). The CDR3 DNA reads as TGTGCCAGCAGCTCACAACAGGGGAACACTGAAGCTTTCTTT. Translating gives CASSSQQGNTEAFF.

The chain couples TRBV2 to TRBJ1-5; 10 bases fit TRBD1. The germline CDR1 and CDR2 sequences are SNHLY and FYNNEI. The CDR3 spans 14 residues. The V segment lost 3 bases and the J segment 7 bases; nucleotides outside the gene matches: 3. The CDR3 bases are TGTGCCAGCAGTGAGACAGGGGGCGAGCAGCCCCAGCATTTT. It yields the protein CASSETGGEQPQHF.

V is TRBV6-5 and J is TRBJ1-1; D call uncertain. The CDR3 sequence is 14 residues long. Trimming removed 4 bases at V and 3 bases at J, with 12 bases between. Germline CDR1 reads MNHEY; CDR2 reads SVGAGI. CDR3 DNA sequence: TGTGCCAGCAGTTCGTACAGAGTTTACACTGAAGCTTTCTTT. This translates into CASSSYRVYTEAFF.

This clone was picked up one time. V is TRBV6-1 and J is TRBJ2-2, with a weak D call TRBD1 (5 bases). The CDR3 runs to 13 residues. Looked up from germline, CDR1 is MNHNS and CDR2 is SASEGT. Trimming pared 4 bases from V and 4 bases from J, leaving 7 bases between. The CDR3 protein is CASSGTPTGELFF. The CDR3, as DNA: TGTGCCAGCAGTGGGACACCCACCGGGGAGCTGTTTTTT.